The T cell receptor beta chain under discussion was sequenced for a study of patients and donors after allogeneic stem cell transplantation. TCRdb analysed the RT-PCR reads with MiXCR anew, one entry per CDR3 protein. This table holds approximately 170,000 distinct CDR3 sequences, approximately 24% found once. There are a few counts of this clonotype. The clonotype comes from a human donor who was either an allogeneic HSCT recipient or a stem cell or donor lymphocyte infusion donor (not recorded which). It is not recorded whose cells these are; they may come from a transplant donor. Sequencing input: blood, either unsorted or a sorted T cell fraction (not recorded which).

The DNA of the CDR3 is TGTGCCAGCAGCCCTCGCTGGGACAGGGCTTATGGCTACACCTTC. This translates into CASSPRWDRAYGYTF. This chain joins TRBV7-2 and TRBJ1-2; 9 bases fit TRBD1. Germline V gene lookup returns CDR1 SGHTA and CDR2 FQGNSA. The CDR3 contains 15 residues. The V segment lost 5 bases and the J segment 5 bases; nucleotides outside the gene matches: 9.